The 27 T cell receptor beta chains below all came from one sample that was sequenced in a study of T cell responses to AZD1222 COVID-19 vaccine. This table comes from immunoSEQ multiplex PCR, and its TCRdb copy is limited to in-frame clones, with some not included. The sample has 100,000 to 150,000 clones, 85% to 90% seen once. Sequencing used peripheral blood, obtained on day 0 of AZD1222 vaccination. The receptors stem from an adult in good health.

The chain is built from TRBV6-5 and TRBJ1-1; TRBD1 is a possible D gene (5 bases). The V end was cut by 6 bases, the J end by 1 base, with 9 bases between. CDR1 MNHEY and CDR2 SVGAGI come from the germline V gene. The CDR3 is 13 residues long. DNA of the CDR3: TGTGCCAGCAGGGGACTTAGGAACACTGAAGCTTTCTTT. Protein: CASRGLRNTEAFF.

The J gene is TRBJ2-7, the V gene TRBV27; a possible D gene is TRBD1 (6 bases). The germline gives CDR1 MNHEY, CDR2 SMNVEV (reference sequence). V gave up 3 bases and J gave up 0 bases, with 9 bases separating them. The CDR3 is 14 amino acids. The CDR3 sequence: CASSLAGVSYEQYF. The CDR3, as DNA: TGTGCCAGCAGTTTGGCAGGGGTCTCCTACGAGCAGTACTTC.

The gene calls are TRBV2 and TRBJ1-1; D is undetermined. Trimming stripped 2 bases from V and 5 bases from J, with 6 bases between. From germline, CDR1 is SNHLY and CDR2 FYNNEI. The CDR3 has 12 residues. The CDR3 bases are TGTGCCAGCAGTGAAAGTCATACTGAAGCTTTCTTT. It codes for CASSESHTEAFF.

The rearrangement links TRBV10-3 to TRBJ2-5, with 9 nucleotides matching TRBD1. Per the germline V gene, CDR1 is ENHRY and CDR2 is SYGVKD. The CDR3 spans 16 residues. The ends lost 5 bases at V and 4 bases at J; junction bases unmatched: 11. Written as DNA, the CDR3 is TGTGCCATCAGTAGTACGGGACAGGGCGTTTCAGAGACCCAGTACTTC. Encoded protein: CAISSTGQGVSETQYF.

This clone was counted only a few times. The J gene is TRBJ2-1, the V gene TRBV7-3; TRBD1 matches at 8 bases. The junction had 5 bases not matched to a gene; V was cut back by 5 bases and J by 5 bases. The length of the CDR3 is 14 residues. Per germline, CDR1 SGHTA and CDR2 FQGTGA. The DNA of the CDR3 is TGTGCCAGCAGCACGCGACAGGGGAACAATGAGCAGTTCTTC. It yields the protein CASSTRQGNNEQFF.

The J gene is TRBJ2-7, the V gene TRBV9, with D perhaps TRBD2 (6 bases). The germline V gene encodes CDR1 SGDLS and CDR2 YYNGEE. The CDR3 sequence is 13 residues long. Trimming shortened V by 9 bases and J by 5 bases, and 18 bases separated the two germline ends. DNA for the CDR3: TGTGCCACCTCTCGGGGACTCCGGGACGAGCAGTACTTC. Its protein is CATSRGLRDEQYF. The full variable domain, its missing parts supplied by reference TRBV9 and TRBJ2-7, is DSGVTQTPKHLITATGQRVTLRCSPRSGDLSVYWYQQSLDQGLQFLIQYYNGEERAKGNILERFSAQQFPDLHSELNLSSLELGDSALYFCATSRGLRDEQYFGPGTRLTVT.

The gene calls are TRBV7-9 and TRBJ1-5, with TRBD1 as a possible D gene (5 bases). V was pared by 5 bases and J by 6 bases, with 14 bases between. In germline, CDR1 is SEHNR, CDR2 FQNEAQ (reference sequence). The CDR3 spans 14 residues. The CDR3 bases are TGTGCCAGCAGCCCGACAGAAGGAGGTCAGCCCCAGCATTTT. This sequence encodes CASSPTEGGQPQHF.

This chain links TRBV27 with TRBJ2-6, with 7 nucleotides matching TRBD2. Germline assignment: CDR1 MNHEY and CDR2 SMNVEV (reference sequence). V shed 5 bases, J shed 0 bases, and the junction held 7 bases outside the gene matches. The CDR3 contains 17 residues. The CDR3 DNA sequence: TGTGCCAGCAGTCCGGGGGAGGGCCTCTCTGGGGCCAACGTCCTGACTTTC. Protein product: CASSPGEGLSGANVLTF. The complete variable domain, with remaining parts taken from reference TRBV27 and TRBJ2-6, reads EAQVTQNPRYLITVTGKKLTVTCSQNMNHEYMSWYRQDPGLGLRQIYYSMNVEVTDKGDVPEGYKVSRKEKRNFPLILESPSPNQTSLYFCASSPGEGLSGANVLTFGAGSRLTVL.

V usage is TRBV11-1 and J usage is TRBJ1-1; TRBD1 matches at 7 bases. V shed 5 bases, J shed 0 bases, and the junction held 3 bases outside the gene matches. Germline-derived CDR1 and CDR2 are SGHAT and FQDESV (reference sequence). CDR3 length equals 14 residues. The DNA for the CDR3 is TGTGCCAGCAGCCAGGGACAGCTGAACACTGAAGCTTTCTTT. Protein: CASSQGQLNTEAFF.

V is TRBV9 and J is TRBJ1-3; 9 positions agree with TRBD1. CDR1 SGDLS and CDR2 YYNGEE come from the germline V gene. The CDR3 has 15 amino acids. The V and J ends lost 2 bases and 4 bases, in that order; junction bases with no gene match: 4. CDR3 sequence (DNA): TGTGCCAGCAGCGTGACCGGGACAGGGGGAAACACCATATATTTT. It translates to CASSVTGTGGNTIYF.

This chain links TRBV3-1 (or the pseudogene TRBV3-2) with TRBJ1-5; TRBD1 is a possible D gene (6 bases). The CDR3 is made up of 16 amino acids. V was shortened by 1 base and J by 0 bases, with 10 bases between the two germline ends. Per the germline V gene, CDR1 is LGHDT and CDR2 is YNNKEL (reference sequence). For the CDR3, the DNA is TGTGCCAGCAGCCAAGGGGGGCCCTTTAGCAATCAGCCCCAGCATTTT. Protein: CASSQGGPFSNQPQHF.

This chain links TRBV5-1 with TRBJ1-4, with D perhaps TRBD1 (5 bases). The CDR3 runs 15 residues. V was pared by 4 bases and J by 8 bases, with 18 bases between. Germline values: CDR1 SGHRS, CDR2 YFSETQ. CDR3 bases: TGCGCCAGCAGCCCTACCAATCCCGGGGGGGAAAAACTGTTTTTT. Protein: CASSPTNPGGEKLFF.

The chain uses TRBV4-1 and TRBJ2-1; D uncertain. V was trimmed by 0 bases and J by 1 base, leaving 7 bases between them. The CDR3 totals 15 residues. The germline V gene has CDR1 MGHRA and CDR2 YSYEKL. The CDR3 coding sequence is TGCGCCAGCAGCCAAGATCGTGGATCCTACAATGAGCAGTTCTTC. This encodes CASSQDRGSYNEQFF.

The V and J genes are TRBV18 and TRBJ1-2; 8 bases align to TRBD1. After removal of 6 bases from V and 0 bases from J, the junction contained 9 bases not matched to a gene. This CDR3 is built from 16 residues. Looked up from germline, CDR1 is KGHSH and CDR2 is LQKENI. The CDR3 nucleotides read TGTGCCAGCTCCGACCCGGGACAGGAATCTAACTATGGCTACACCTTC. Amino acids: CASSDPGQESNYGYTF.

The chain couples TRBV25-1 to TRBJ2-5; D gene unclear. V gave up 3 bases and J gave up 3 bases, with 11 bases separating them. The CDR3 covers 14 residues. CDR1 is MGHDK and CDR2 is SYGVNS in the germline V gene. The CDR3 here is CASSDSNTKETQYF. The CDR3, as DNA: TGTGCCAGCAGTGATTCTAATACCAAAGAGACCCAGTACTTC. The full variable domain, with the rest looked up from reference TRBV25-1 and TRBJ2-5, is EADIYQTPRYLVIGTGKKITLECSQTMGHDKMYWYQQDPGMELHLIHYSYGVNSTEKGDLSSESTVSRIRTEHFPLTLESARPSHTSQYLCASSDSNTKETQYFGPGTRLLVL.

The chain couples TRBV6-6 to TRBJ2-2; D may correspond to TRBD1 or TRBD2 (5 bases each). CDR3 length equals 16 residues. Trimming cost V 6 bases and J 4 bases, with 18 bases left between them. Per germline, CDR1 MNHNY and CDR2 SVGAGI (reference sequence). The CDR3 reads CASRPTGGLVTGELFF. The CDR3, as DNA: TGTGCCAGCAGACCCACAGGCGGGCTTGTCACCGGGGAGCTGTTTTTT.

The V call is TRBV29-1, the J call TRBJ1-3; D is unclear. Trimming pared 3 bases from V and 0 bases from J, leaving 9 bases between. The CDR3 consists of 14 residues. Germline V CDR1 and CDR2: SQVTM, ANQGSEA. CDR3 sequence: CSVETSGSGNTIYF. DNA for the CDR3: TGCAGCGTTGAGACATCGGGCTCTGGAAACACCATATATTTT.

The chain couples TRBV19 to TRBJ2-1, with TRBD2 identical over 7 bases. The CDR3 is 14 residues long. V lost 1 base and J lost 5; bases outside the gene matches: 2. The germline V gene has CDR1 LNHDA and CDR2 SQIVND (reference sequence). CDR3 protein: CASSIGGGDNEQFF. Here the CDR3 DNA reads TGTGCCAGTAGTATAGGGGGGGGAGACAATGAGCAGTTCTTC.

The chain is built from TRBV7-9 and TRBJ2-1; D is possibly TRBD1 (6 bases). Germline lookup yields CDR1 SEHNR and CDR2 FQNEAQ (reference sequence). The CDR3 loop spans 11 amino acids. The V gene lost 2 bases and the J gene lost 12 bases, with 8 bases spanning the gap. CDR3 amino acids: CASSLIGGQFF. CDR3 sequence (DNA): TGTGCCAGCAGCTTAATAGGGGGGCAGTTCTTC.

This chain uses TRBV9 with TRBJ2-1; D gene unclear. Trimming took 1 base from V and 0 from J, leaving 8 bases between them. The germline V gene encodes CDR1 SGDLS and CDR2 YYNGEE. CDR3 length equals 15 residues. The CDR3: CASSVRLGSYNEQFF. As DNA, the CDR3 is TGTGCCAGCAGCGTAAGGTTGGGCTCCTACAATGAGCAGTTCTTC.

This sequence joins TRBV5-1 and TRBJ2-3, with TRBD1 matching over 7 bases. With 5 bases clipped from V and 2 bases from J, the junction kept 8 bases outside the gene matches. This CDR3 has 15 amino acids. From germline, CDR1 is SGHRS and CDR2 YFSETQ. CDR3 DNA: TGCGCCAGCAGAGAACAGGGGATTACCACAGATACGCAGTATTTT. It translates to CASREQGITTDTQYF.

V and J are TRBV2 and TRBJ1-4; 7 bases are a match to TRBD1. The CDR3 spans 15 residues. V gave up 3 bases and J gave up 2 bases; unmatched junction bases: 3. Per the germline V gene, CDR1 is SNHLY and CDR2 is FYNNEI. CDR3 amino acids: CASSDTGVTNEKLFF. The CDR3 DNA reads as TGTGCCAGCAGTGACACAGGGGTGACTAATGAAAAACTGTTTTTT. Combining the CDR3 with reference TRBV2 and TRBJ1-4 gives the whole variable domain EPEVTQTPSHQVTQMGQEVILRCVPISNHLYFYWYRQILGQKVEFLVSFYNNEISEKSEIFDDQFSVERPDGSNFTLKIRSTKLEDSAMYFCASSDTGVTNEKLFFGSGTQLSVL.

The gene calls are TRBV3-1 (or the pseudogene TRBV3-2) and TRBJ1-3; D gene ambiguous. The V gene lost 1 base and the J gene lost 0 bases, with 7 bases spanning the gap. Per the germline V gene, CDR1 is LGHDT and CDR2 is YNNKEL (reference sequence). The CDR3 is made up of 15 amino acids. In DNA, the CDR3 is TGTGCCAGCAGCCAAGCGCCTGGCTCTGGAAACACCATATATTTT. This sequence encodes CASSQAPGSGNTIYF.

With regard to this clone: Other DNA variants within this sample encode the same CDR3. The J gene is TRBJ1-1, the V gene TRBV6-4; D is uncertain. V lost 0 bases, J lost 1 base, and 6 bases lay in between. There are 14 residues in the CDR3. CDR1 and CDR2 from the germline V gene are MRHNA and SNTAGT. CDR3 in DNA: TGTGCCAGCAGTGACTCTAACCGGAACACTGAAGCTTTCTTT. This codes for CASSDSNRNTEAFF.

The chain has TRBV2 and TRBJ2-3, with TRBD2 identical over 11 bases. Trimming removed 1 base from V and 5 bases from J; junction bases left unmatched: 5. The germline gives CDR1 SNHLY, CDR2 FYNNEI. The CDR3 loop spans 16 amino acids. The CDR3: CASSEGLAGGGDTQYF. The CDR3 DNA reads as TGTGCCAGCAGTGAAGGGCTAGCGGGGGGTGGAGATACGCAGTATTTT.

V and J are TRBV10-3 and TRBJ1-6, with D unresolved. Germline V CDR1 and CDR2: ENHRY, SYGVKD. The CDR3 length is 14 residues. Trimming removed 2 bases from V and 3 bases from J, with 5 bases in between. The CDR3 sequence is CAISEQDYNSPLHF. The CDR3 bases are TGTGCCATCAGTGAGCAGGACTATAATTCACCCCTCCACTTT.

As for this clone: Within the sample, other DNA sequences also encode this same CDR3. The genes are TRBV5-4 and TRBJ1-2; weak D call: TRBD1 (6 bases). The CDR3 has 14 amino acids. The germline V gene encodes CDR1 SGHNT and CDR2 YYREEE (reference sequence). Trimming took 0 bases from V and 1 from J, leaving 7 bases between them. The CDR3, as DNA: TGTGCCAGCAGCTTGGAAGGGGGTAACTATGGCTACACCTTC. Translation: CASSLEGGNYGYTF.